Presented here are 18 T cell receptor beta chains from one specimen sequenced in a study of T cells in Graves' hyperthyroidism and ophthalmopathy. Amplification targeted TCR beta CDR3 regions from RNA transcripts. When the TCR CDR3 underwent first-round RT-PCR, the HTBI primer set was used. A single record per CDR3 protein comes from TCRdb applying MiXCR to the multiplex PCR reads. The sample shows roughly 630,000 distinct CDR3 sequences, 15% to 19% of them seen only once. Material: blood. The receptors come from a young woman with Graves' hyperthyroidism.

Ten or more counts support this clonotype. This rearrangement joins TRBV7-6 to TRBJ2-7; the D gene could be TRBD1 or TRBD2 (5 bases each). The CDR3 sequence is 14 residues long. Germline CDR1 SGHVS, CDR2 FNYEAQ. Trimming took 1 base from V and 7 from J, leaving 14 bases between them. CDR3 sequence reads: CASSLGSGGREQYF. DNA for the CDR3: TGTGCCAGCAGCTTAGGGTCTGGGGGTAGGGAGCAGTACTTC.

This clonotype was counted at least ten times. CDR3 residues: CASSLPGLALAYEQYF. Here the CDR3 DNA reads TGTGCCAGCAGCTTACCGGGACTAGCGCTTGCCTACGAGCAGTACTTC. The chain links TRBV7-9 to TRBJ2-7; TRBD2 matches at 10 bases. Trimming removed 2 bases from V and 2 bases from J; junction bases left unmatched: 6. The CDR3 consists of 16 residues. Germline loops: CDR1 SEHNR, CDR2 FQNEAQ (reference sequence).

This clonotype was counted many times. The chain employs TRBV5-6 and TRBJ2-7, with D hard to call. The CDR3 extends over 15 amino acids. Germline CDR1 is SGHDT and CDR2 is YYEEEE. V lost 4 bases to trimming and J lost 3 bases, with 17 bases between them. CDR3 loop: CASSPSRDTGYEQYF. CDR3 sequence (DNA): TGTGCCAGCAGCCCCTCGCGCGACACTGGCTACGAGCAGTACTTC.

This clonotype appeared a few times. This rearrangement joins TRBV4-1 to TRBJ2-7; possible D gene TRBD1, 7 bases. The CDR3 consists of 18 residues. V gave up 0 bases and J gave up 2 bases, with 20 bases separating them. Looked up from germline, CDR1 is MGHRA and CDR2 is YSYEKL. This CDR3 reads CASSQDPNGGTVTYEQYF. For the CDR3, the DNA is TGCGCCAGCAGCCAAGATCCCAACGGCGGGACAGTAACCTACGAGCAGTACTTC.

This clonotype was detected many times. This rearrangement joins TRBV2 to TRBJ2-7, with TRBD1 matching 10 bases. The CDR3 spans 17 residues. CDR1 is SNHLY, CDR2 FYNNEI, per germline. J gave up 4 bases and V 8 bases, and 17 bases lay outside the gene matches. The CDR3 protein is CASSWTPFVDRGYEQYF. Here the CDR3 DNA reads TGTGCCAGCTCTTGGACTCCGTTCGTGGACAGGGGGTACGAGCAGTACTTC.

This clonotype has only a few counts. This chain links TRBV6-1 with TRBJ1-4; no definite D call. Trimming left V 2 bases short and J 0 bases short, with 7 bases between. This CDR3 contains 15 residues. Germline V gives CDR1 MNHNS, CDR2 SASEGT. The CDR3 loop is CASSERRSTNEKLFF. The CDR3, as DNA: TGTGCCAGCAGTGAACGTCGGTCAACTAATGAAAAACTGTTTTTT.

Ten or more counts support this clonotype. The chain combines TRBV29-1 with TRBJ2-7; the match to TRBD1 covers 12 bases. Germline lookup yields CDR1 SQVTM and CDR2 ANQGSEA. V gave up 4 bases and J gave up 8 bases; unmatched junction bases: 9. The CDR3 has 14 amino acids. The CDR3 coding sequence is TGCAGCGTTGGTTCGCCGGGACAGGGGGCACAGCAGTACTTC. Encoded protein: CSVGSPGQGAQQYF.

The rearrangement links TRBV5-1 to TRBJ2-7, with 10 nucleotides matching TRBD1. Unmatched junction bases numbered 23, after V lost 0 bases and J lost 2 bases. The CDR3 loop spans 22 amino acids. CDR1 is SGHRS, CDR2 YFSETQ, per germline. Here the CDR3 DNA reads TGCGCCAGCAGCTTGGCCCAAATAGGATGGGAGGATCGGGACAGGGGACCCTACGAGCAGTACTTC. Translating it yields CASSLAQIGWEDRDRGPYEQYF.

In its sample, this clonotype was seen many times. This chain links TRBV3-1 with TRBJ1-4, with no clear D. Germline V gene sequence: CDR1 LGHDT, CDR2 YNNKEL (reference sequence). Trimming removed 4 bases at V and 2 bases at J, with 11 bases between. The CDR3 has 15 residues. Written as DNA, the CDR3 is TGTGCCAGCAGCCCATTTGCTGGGACTAATGAAAAACTGTTTTTT. This encodes CASSPFAGTNEKLFF.

This clonotype came up many times. The gene calls are TRBV30 and TRBJ1-1; D unresolved. V was pared by 4 bases and J by 6 bases, with 12 bases between. The germline CDR1 and CDR2 sequences are GTSNPN and SVGIG (reference sequence). This CDR3 has 12 residues. CDR3 sequence (DNA): TGTGCCTGGACCCTTCCGGGCGCTGAAGCTTTCTTT. This sequence encodes CAWTLPGAEAFF.

This clonotype was detected many times. V usage is TRBV11-1 and J usage is TRBJ1-5; D possibly corresponds to TRBD1 (5 bases). This CDR3 comprises 15 residues. Deletions cut 0 bases from V and 3 bases from J, with 9 bases between. Germline CDR1 is SGHAT and CDR2 is FQDESV (reference sequence). CDR3 DNA: TGTGCCAGCAGCTTAGCTGGGGACCCCAATCAGCCCCAGCATTTT. Its protein product is CASSLAGDPNQPQHF.

The V call is TRBV20-1, the J call TRBJ2-7; 10 nucleotides align to TRBD2. Germline values: CDR1 DFQATT, CDR2 SNEGSKA (reference sequence). This CDR3 has 15 amino acids. J lost 5 bases, V lost 0 bases, and 7 bases had no gene match. The CDR3 loop reads CSARDPASGSHEQYF. The DNA for the CDR3 is TGCAGTGCTAGAGATCCGGCTAGCGGGAGCCACGAGCAGTACTTC.

This clonotype occurred many times. One end of the junction fails to match germline, which may point to a read error. This chain links TRBV12-3 or TRBV12-4 with TRBJ2-1; no reliable D call. CDR3 length: 14 amino acids. CDR3 sequence (DNA): TGTGCCAGCAGTTTAGCAGACTCCTCCAATGAGCAGTTCTTC. Translation gives CASSLADSSNEQFF.

Concerning this clonotype itself: A much larger clone lies a single base off, so this may be a read error. In this CDR3 the conserved last residue, phenylalanine or tryptophan, is missing, so a read error is likely. The rearrangement links TRBV12-5 to TRBJ1-2; unclear D gene. CDR3 length equals 14 residues. CDR1 LGHNT and CDR2 FRNRAP come from the germline V gene. The V and J ends lost 4 bases and 4 bases respectively, with 13 bases between them. The CDR3 is CASGSWADSYGYTL. The CDR3 DNA reads as TGTGCTAGTGGTTCCTGGGCTGACTCCTATGGCTACACCCTC.

This clonotype was counted between two and nine times. Relative to the germline gene, one junction end is altered; a read error may explain this. The chain carries TRBV12-3 or TRBV12-4 and TRBJ2-7, with a tentative D call TRBD2 (6 bases). There are 13 residues in the CDR3. The CDR3 nucleotides are TGTGCCAGCAGTTTAGTGGAGGGTAGCGAGCGGTACTTC. This translates into CASSLVEGSERYF.

Here the CDR3 DNA reads TGCGCCAGCAGCCAAGCTAATGAGCAGTTCTTC. Translating gives CASSQANEQFF. The chain is built from TRBV4-3 and TRBJ2-1; no definite D call. The CDR3 is 11 residues long. Trimming cost V 1 base and J 7 bases, with 2 bases left between them. Germline V CDR1 and CDR2: LGHNA, YSLEER.

This clonotype occurred many times. V usage is TRBV11-2 and J usage is TRBJ1-2; D call uncertain. Per germline, CDR1 SGHAT and CDR2 FQNNGV. The CDR3 covers 15 residues. V shed 1 base and J shed 8 bases, with 17 bases lying between them. The CDR3, as DNA: TGTGCCAGCAGCTTAGGATCGGGGTGGACTCACGGCTACACCTTC. It encodes CASSLGSGWTHGYTF.

This clonotype was found a few times. J is TRBJ2-1 and V is TRBV9; D gene ambiguous. Trimming took off 1 base at V and 4 bases at J, with 9 bases between the two ends. CDR1 and CDR2 (germline): SGDLS, YYNGEE. This CDR3 contains 14 residues. As DNA, the CDR3 is TGTGCCAGCAGCGTAAGCAGGATGTACAATGAGCAGTTCTTC. Translated, it gives CASSVSRMYNEQFF.